The clone carrying this T cell receptor beta chain was observed once. Its antigen remains unidentified. These data come from a study of cytomegalovirus exposure and HLA in healthy donors. Study-wide results and caveats: The majority of TCR sequences were rare, yet some public TCRs appeared in many donors. The listing of 150 to 200 TCR beta chains classed them as cytomegalovirus-associated.

CDR3 length: 15 residues. V lost 2 bases and J lost 4, with 13 bases in between. Germline CDR1 and CDR2: MNHNS and SASEGT. Measured with immunoSEQ multiplex PCR; TCRdb has only the in-frame clones, and not every one. The data contain 120,000 or so clones, about 89% of them seen just once; the ten biggest clones take up 2%. The J gene is TRBJ2-3, the V gene TRBV6-1; D possibly corresponds to TRBD2 (6 bases). The source is a woman aged 18-29 years in good health and CMV-seronegative. The sequenced material came from PBMCs. CDR3 region: CASSELGGTADTQYF. CDR3 coding DNA: TGTGCCAGCAGTGAACTCGGGGGAACTGCAGATACGCAGTATTTT.